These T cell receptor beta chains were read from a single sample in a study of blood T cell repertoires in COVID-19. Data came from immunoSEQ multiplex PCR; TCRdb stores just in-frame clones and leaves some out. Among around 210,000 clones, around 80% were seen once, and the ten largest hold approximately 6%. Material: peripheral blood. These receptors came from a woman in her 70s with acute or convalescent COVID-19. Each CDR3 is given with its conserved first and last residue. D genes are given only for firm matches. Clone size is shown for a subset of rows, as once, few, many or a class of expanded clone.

cdr3_aa: CASSLQGAHSNQPQHF
cdr3_nt: TGTGCCAGCAGTTTACAGGGGGCTCACAGCAATCAGCCCCAGCATTTT
j_call: TRBJ1-5
clone_size: -
d_call: TRBD1
v_call: TRBV27

cdr3_aa: CASSLSTGAYGYTF
cdr3_nt: TGCGCCAGCAGCTTGTCGACAGGGGCCTATGGCTACACCTTC
j_call: TRBJ1-2
clone_size: -
d_call: TRBD1
v_call: TRBV5-1

cdr3_aa: CASSGQDNSPLHF
cdr3_nt: TGTGCCAGCAGCGGACAGGATAATTCACCCCTCCACTTT
j_call: TRBJ1-6
clone_size: -
d_call: -
v_call: TRBV9

cdr3_aa: CASADRNTEAFF
cdr3_nt: TGTGCCTCAGCGGACCGAAACACTGAAGCTTTCTTT
j_call: TRBJ1-1
clone_size: -
d_call: -
v_call: TRBV30

cdr3_aa: CAISSGDTFSEAFF
cdr3_nt: TGTGCCATCAGCTCAGGGGATACGTTTAGTGAAGCTTTCTTT
j_call: TRBJ1-1
clone_size: -
d_call: -
v_call: TRBV10-3

cdr3_aa: CASSLKGVPNEKLFF
cdr3_nt: TGTGCCAGCAGCTTGAAAGGAGTCCCTAATGAAAAACTGTTTTTT
j_call: TRBJ1-4
clone_size: -
d_call: -
v_call: TRBV5-6

cdr3_aa: CASQAGGRDEQFF
cdr3_nt: TGTGCCAGCCAAGCGGGAGGGCGCGATGAGCAGTTCTTC
j_call: TRBJ2-1
clone_size: -
d_call: TRBD2
v_call: TRBV6-6

cdr3_aa: CASSPSGGDQPQHF
cdr3_nt: TGTGCCAGCTCACCTTCAGGGGGAGATCAGCCCCAGCATTTT
j_call: TRBJ1-5
clone_size: -
d_call: TRBD1
v_call: TRBV18

cdr3_aa: CASSIAQGNTEAFF
cdr3_nt: TGTGCCAGTAGTATCGCACAGGGGAACACTGAAGCTTTCTTT
j_call: TRBJ1-1
clone_size: -
d_call: -
v_call: TRBV19

cdr3_aa: CASSPTPDLYNEQFF
cdr3_nt: TGTGCCAGCTCACCGACGCCGGACTTATACAATGAGCAGTTCTTC
j_call: TRBJ2-1
clone_size: -
d_call: -
v_call: TRBV18

cdr3_aa: CASSWPSGGSYGYTF
cdr3_nt: TGTGCCAGCAGTTGGCCTAGTGGTGGATCCTATGGCTACACCTTC
j_call: TRBJ1-2
clone_size: -
d_call: -
v_call: TRBV28

cdr3_aa: CASSLEGLAKNIQYF
cdr3_nt: TGTGCCAGCAGCCTTGAGGGACTAGCCAAAAACATTCAGTACTTC
j_call: TRBJ2-4
clone_size: -
d_call: -
v_call: TRBV11-2

cdr3_aa: CASSQRPLTSGFKGTQYF
cdr3_nt: TGCGCCAGCAGTCAACGCCCCTTAACTAGCGGGTTTAAGGGGACCCAGTACTTC
j_call: TRBJ2-5
clone_size: -
d_call: TRBD2
v_call: TRBV23-1

cdr3_aa: CSASRLAGGPTDTQYF
cdr3_nt: TGCAGTGCTAGTCGGCTAGCGGGAGGGCCCACAGATACGCAGTATTTT
j_call: TRBJ2-3
clone_size: -
d_call: TRBD2
v_call: TRBV20-1

cdr3_aa: CASRTNGAGAVWKPREQYF
cdr3_nt: TGTGCCAGCCGTACGAATGGAGCGGGAGCTGTTTGGAAGCCCCGCGAGCAGTACTTC
j_call: TRBJ2-7
clone_size: many
d_call: TRBD2
v_call: TRBV27

cdr3_aa: CASSLNRDYYGYTF
cdr3_nt: TGTGCCAGCAGCTTAAATAGAGACTACTATGGCTACACCTTC
j_call: TRBJ1-2
clone_size: -
d_call: -
v_call: TRBV7-2

cdr3_aa: CSVEDRGEYGYTF
cdr3_nt: TGCAGCGTTGAGGACAGGGGCGAGTATGGCTACACCTTC
j_call: TRBJ1-2
clone_size: -
d_call: TRBD1
v_call: TRBV29-1

cdr3_aa: CASSYGTGVGTGELFF
cdr3_nt: TGTGCCAGCAGTTACGGGACAGGGGTCGGCACCGGGGAGCTGTTTTTT
j_call: TRBJ2-2
clone_size: -
d_call: TRBD1
v_call: TRBV6-5

cdr3_aa: CASKAGDYGYTF
cdr3_nt: TGTGCCAGCAAGGCAGGGGACTATGGCTACACCTTC
j_call: TRBJ1-2
clone_size: -
d_call: -
v_call: TRBV28

cdr3_aa: CATSVGGGNNEQFF
cdr3_nt: TGTGCCACCAGTGTAGGCGGGGGGAACAATGAGCAGTTCTTC
j_call: TRBJ2-1
clone_size: -
d_call: TRBD2
v_call: TRBV24-1

cdr3_aa: CASSPGQGSGNTIYF
cdr3_nt: TGTGCCAGCAGCCCGGGACAGGGTTCCGGAAACACCATATATTTT
j_call: TRBJ1-3
clone_size: -
d_call: TRBD1
v_call: TRBV9

cdr3_aa: CASSQDPGGETEAFF
cdr3_nt: TGTGCCAGCAGCCAAGACCCCGGGGGTGAGACTGAAGCTTTCTTT
j_call: TRBJ1-1
clone_size: -
d_call: -
v_call: TRBV4-2

cdr3_aa: CATSRGRSAQPLEPQHF
cdr3_nt: TGTGCCACCAGCAGAGGCCGTTCTGCACAACCTTTGGAGCCCCAGCATTTT
j_call: TRBJ1-5
clone_size: -
d_call: -
v_call: TRBV15

cdr3_aa: CASREAGNQETQYF
cdr3_nt: TGCGCCAGCAGGGAGGCGGGAAACCAAGAGACCCAGTACTTC
j_call: TRBJ2-5
clone_size: -
d_call: -
v_call: TRBV10-2

cdr3_aa: CASSRGLVGAEQYF
cdr3_nt: TGTGCCAGCTCACGAGGACTAGTTGGGGCCGAGCAGTACTTC
j_call: TRBJ2-7
clone_size: -
d_call: TRBD2
v_call: TRBV18

cdr3_aa: CASSPQGGVGEKLFF
cdr3_nt: TGTGCCAGCAGCCCGCAGGGAGGGGTCGGTGAAAAACTGTTTTTT
j_call: TRBJ1-4
clone_size: -
d_call: -
v_call: TRBV7-2

cdr3_aa: CASSLEGDEAFF
cdr3_nt: TGCGCCAGCAGCTTGGAGGGGGACGAAGCTTTCTTT
j_call: TRBJ1-1
clone_size: -
d_call: -
v_call: TRBV5-1

cdr3_aa: CASSLGGGGTAGDEQFF
cdr3_nt: TGTGCCAGCAGCCTTGGGGGGGGCGGGACGGCGGGCGATGAGCAGTTCTTC
j_call: TRBJ2-1
clone_size: -
d_call: -
v_call: TRBV5-8

cdr3_aa: CASSLGRGGSYEQYF
cdr3_nt: TGTGCCAGCAGTTTAGGGAGGGGGGGCTCCTACGAGCAGTACTTC
j_call: TRBJ2-7
clone_size: -
d_call: -
v_call: TRBV27

cdr3_aa: CASSPLLRRGTQYF
cdr3_nt: TGTGCCAGCAGCCCATTACTGCGTCGTGGGACCCAGTACTTC
j_call: TRBJ2-5
clone_size: -
d_call: -
v_call: TRBV7-2

cdr3_aa: CASFWGQENYGYTF
cdr3_nt: TGTGCCAGTTTCTGGGGACAGGAGAACTATGGCTACACCTTC
j_call: TRBJ1-2
clone_size: -
d_call: TRBD1
v_call: TRBV19

cdr3_aa: CSAGTSNEQFF
cdr3_nt: TGCAGCGCCGGGACTAGCAATGAGCAGTTCTTC
j_call: TRBJ2-1
clone_size: -
d_call: TRBD2
v_call: TRBV29-1

cdr3_aa: CASSQGHGTANTGELFF
cdr3_nt: TGTGCCAGCAGCCAAGGTCATGGAACAGCGAACACCGGGGAGCTGTTTTTT
j_call: TRBJ2-2
clone_size: -
d_call: -
v_call: TRBV3-1/TRBV3-2

cdr3_aa: CAISAGSTEAFF
cdr3_nt: TGTGCCATCAGTGCAGGGTCCACTGAAGCTTTCTTT
j_call: TRBJ1-1
clone_size: few
d_call: -
v_call: TRBV10-3

cdr3_aa: CAISEATGGGYEQYF
cdr3_nt: TGTGCCATCAGTGAGGCTACAGGGGGAGGCTACGAGCAGTACTTC
j_call: TRBJ2-7
clone_size: few
d_call: TRBD1
v_call: TRBV10-3

cdr3_aa: CASSEVRQAGGNTIYF
cdr3_nt: TGTGCCAGCAGTGAAGTTCGGCAGGCAGGGGGAAACACCATATATTTT
j_call: TRBJ1-3
clone_size: -
d_call: -
v_call: TRBV6-1

cdr3_aa: CSVSTGLGVTYGYTF
cdr3_nt: TGCAGCGTTAGTACGGGGTTGGGTGTAACCTATGGCTACACCTTC
j_call: TRBJ1-2
clone_size: -
d_call: -
v_call: TRBV29-1

cdr3_aa: CSALGQGVEKLFF
cdr3_nt: TGCAGCGCATTGGGACAGGGGGTAGAAAAACTGTTTTTT
j_call: TRBJ1-4
clone_size: -
d_call: TRBD1
v_call: TRBV29-1

cdr3_aa: CASSQTGYSNQPQHF
cdr3_nt: TGTGCCAGCAGCCAAACAGGGTATAGCAATCAGCCCCAGCATTTT
j_call: TRBJ1-5
clone_size: -
d_call: -
v_call: TRBV4-2